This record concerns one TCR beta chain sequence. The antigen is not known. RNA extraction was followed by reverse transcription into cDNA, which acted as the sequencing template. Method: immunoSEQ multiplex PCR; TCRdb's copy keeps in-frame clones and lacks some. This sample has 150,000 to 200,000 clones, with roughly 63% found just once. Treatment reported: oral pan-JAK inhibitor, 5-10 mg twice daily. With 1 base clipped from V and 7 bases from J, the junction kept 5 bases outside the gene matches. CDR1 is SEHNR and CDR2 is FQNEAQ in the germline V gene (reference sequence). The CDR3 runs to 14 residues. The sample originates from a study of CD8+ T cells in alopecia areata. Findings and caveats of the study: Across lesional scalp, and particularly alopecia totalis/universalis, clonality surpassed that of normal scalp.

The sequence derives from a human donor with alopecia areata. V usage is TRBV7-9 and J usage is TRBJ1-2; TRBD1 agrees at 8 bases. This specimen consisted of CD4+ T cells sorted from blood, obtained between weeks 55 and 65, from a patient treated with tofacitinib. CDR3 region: CASSLVAGGIGYTF. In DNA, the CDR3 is TGTGCCAGCAGCTTAGTAGCAGGGGGCATTGGCTACACCTTC.